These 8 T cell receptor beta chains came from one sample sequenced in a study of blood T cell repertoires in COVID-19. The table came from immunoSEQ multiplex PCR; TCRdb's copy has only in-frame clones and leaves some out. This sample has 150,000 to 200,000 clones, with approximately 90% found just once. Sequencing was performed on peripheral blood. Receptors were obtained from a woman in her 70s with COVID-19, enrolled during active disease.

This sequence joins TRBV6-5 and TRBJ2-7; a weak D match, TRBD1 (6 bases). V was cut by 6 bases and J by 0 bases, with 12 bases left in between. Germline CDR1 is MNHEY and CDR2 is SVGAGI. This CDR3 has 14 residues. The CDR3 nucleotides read TGTGCCAGCAGATCGGGACATAGCTCCTACGAGCAGTACTTC. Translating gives CASRSGHSSYEQYF.

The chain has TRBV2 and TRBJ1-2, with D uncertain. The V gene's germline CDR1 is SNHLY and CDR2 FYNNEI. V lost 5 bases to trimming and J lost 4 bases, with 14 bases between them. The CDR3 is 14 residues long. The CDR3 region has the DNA TGTGCCAGCAGTCGCTCCCCGACTCCCTATGGCTACACCTTC. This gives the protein CASSRSPTPYGYTF.

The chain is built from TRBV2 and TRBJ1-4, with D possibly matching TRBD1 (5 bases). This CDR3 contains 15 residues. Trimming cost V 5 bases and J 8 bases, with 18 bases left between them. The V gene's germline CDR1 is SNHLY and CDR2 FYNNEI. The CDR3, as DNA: TGTGCCAGCAGTTTTGCCCGTGGACGGGGGGAAAAACTGTTTTTT. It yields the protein CASSFARGRGEKLFF.

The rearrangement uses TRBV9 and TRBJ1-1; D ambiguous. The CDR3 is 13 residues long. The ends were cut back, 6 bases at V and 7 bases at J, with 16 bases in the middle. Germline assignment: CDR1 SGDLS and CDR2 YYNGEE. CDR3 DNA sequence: TGTGCCAGCACTAAGCGGCTCGGAGGTGAAGCTTTCTTT. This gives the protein CASTKRLGGEAFF.

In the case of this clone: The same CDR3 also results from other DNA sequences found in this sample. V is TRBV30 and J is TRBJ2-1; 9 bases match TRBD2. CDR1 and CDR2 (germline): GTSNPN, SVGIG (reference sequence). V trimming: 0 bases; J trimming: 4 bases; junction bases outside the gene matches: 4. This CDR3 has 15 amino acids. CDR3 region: CAWSVLAGGYNEQFF. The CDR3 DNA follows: TGTGCCTGGAGTGTACTGGCGGGGGGGTACAATGAGCAGTTCTTC.

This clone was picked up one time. CDR3 DNA sequence: TGTGCCTGGGGTGGGGGGAAGTACTACGAGCAGTACTTC. It is translated as CAWGGGKYYEQYF. The chain links TRBV30 to TRBJ2-7; TRBD2 might be the D (6 bases). Trimming stripped 5 bases from V and 3 bases from J, with 14 bases between. The CDR3 has 13 amino acids. Looked up from germline, CDR1 is GTSNPN and CDR2 is SVGIG (reference sequence).

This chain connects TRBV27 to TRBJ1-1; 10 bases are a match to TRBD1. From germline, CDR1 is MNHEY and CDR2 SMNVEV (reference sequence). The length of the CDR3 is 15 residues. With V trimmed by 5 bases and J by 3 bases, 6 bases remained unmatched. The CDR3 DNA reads TGTGCCAGCAGTCAGGACAGGGGGTTTTACACTGAAGCTTTCTTT. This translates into CASSQDRGFYTEAFF.

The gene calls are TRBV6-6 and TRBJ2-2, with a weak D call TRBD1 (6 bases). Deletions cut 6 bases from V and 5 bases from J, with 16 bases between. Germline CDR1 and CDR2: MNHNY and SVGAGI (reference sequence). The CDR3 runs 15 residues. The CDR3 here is CASSNIITGTGELFF. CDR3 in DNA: TGTGCCAGCAGCAATATAATTACAGGGACCGGGGAGCTGTTTTTT.